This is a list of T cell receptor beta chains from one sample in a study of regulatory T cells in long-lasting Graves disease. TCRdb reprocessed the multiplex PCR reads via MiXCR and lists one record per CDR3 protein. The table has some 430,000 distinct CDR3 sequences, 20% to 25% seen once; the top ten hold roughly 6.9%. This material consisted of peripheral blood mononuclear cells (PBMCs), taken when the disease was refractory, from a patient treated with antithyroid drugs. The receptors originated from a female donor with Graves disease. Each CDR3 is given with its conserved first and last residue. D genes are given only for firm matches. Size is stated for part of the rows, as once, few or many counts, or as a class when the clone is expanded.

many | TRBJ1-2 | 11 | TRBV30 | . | TGTGCCTGGCAGGGACCTTATGGCTACACCTTC | CAWQGPYGYTF
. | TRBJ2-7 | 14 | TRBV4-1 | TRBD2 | TGCGCCAGCAGGCCCGGGACTAGCGGTTACGAGCAGTACTTC | CASRPGTSGYEQYF
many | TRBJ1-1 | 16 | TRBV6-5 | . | TGTGCCAGCAGTTACGGAGCCCCCGGGGCGAACACTGAAGCTTTCTTT | CASSYGAPGANTEAFF
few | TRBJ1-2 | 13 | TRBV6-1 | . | TGTGCCAGCAGGAGAGATATAGGGGATAGCTACACCTTC | CASRRDIGDSYTF
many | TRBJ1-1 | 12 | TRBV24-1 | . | TGTGCCACCAGTGACTGGAACACTGAAGCTTTCTTT | CATSDWNTEAFF
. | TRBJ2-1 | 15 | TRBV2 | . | TGTGCCAGCAGTGACTTCCGGCTAGCAAGGAATGAGCAGTTCTTC | CASSDFRLARNEQFF
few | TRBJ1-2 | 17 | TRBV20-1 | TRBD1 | TGCAGTGCTAGAGATCCGGGACAGGTACTTTCCGCCTATGGCTACACCTTC | CSARDPGQVLSAYGYTF
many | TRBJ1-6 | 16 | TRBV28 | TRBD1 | TGTGCCAGCTCATCGGACAGGACGCCGACCAATTCACCCCTCCACTTT | CASSSDRTPTNSPLHF
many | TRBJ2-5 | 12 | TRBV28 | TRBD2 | TGTGCCAGCAGTTTTCCGGGACTAGCGGGATGGTTC | CASSFPGLAGWF
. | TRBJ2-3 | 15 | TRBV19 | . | TGTGCCAGTAGGCCACATAATCCTAGCACAGATACGCAGTATTTT | CASRPHNPSTDTQYF
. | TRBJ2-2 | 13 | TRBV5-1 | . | TGCGCCAGCGCCGACTCTAGGGATGGGGAGCTGTTTTTT | CASADSRDGELFF
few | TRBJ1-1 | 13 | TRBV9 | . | TGTGCCAGCGCAACCAAGGACTTCACTGAAGCTTTCTTT | CASATKDFTEAFF
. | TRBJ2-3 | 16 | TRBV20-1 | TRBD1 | TGCAGTGCTCGTCCCGGGACAGGGGGCATAACAGATACGCAGTATTTT | CSARPGTGGITDTQYF
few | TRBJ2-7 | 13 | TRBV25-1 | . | TGTGCCAGCGGTGGGTACGGGGCCTACGAGCAGTACTTC | CASGGYGAYEQYF
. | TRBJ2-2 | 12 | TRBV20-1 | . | TGCAGTGCTTCTCGACATCCCGGGGAGCTGTTTTTT | CSASRHPGELFF
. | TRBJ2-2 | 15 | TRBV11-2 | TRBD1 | TGTGCCAGCAGCCGCGGGACAGGGAACACCGGGGAGCTGTTTTTT | CASSRGTGNTGELFF
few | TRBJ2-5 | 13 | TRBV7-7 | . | TGTGCTAGCAGACTCAGGGATCAAGAGACCCAGTACTTC | CASRLRDQETQYF
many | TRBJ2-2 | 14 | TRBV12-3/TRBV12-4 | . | TGTGCCAGCAGTTTAGCGGGCATTGACGGGGAGCTGTTTTTT | CASSLAGIDGELFF
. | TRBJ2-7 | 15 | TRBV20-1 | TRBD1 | TGCAGTGCTAGATCGGACAGGAGGCTTGGGTACGAGCAGTACTTC | CSARSDRRLGYEQYF
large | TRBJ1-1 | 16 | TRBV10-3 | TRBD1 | TGTGCCAGCAGCCCTTCCCAGGGGGCTTTGGACACTGAAGCTTTCTTT | CASSPSQGALDTEAFF
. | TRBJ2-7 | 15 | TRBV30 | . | TGTGCCGGAGTGATATTGACAGGCCTACTTTACGAGCAGTACTTC | CAGVILTGLLYEQYF
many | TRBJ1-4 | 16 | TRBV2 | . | TGTGCCAGCAGTGGAGGGATATCCTGGCGGGGTGAAAAACTGTTTTTT | CASSGGISWRGEKLFF
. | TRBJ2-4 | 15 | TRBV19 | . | TGTGCCAGTAGTATATCCCCCCCAGGGAGAAACATTCAGTACTTC | CASSISPPGRNIQYF
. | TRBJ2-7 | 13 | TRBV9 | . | TGTGCCAGCAGCGTAGGGGACGGTGAGAGGCAGTACTTC | CASSVGDGERQYF